The 6 T cell receptor beta chains reported below all come from one sample, sequenced in a study of beta chain features in type 1 diabetes. Study-level results: The study found moderately but significantly shorter TCRB CDR3s in all four CD4+ subsets of Type 1 diabetes patients.

Their recognized antigens are unknown. The sequenced template was cDNA made from the entire isolated RNA. Clones were sequenced by immunoSEQ multiplex PCR, and TCRdb holds only the in-frame ones, with some missing. The table shows about 47,000 clones, with around 40% occurring only once. The sequenced material came from stem cell memory CD4+ T cells from blood. These receptors were collected from a man aged 25 to 45 with type 1 diabetes.

This clone came up once. This chain connects TRBV7-9 to TRBJ2-5; 8 bases are a match to TRBD1. The trim removed 5 bases at V and 1 base at J, leaving 3 bases unmatched. CDR1 SEHNR and CDR2 FQNEAQ come from the germline V gene (reference sequence). The CDR3 has 14 residues. This CDR3 reads CASSGDRGQETQYF. The CDR3 bases are TGTGCCAGCAGCGGCGACAGGGGCCAAGAGACCCAGTACTTC.

This clone has a handful of counts. This chain links TRBV2 with TRBJ2-1; TRBD2 might be the D (6 bases). Germline V lookup: CDR1 SNHLY, CDR2 FYNNEI. The length of the CDR3 is 17 residues. Trimming removed 2 bases from V and 4 bases from J, with 18 bases in between. In DNA form, the CDR3 reads TGTGCCAGCAGTGAACAGCGGGTTATCGGGGGTTACAATGAGCAGTTCTTC. This sequence encodes CASSEQRVIGGYNEQFF.

This clone was observed at least ten times. The chain recombines TRBV7-9 with TRBJ2-7, with D perhaps TRBD1 (6 bases). Germline CDR1 is SEHNR and CDR2 is FQNEAQ (reference sequence). CDR3 size: 15 residues. V was pared by 5 bases and J by 0 bases, with 14 bases between. The CDR3 spells CASSRGHSYSYEQYF. CDR3 nucleotides: TGTGCCAGCAGCCGGGGACATTCGTACTCCTACGAGCAGTACTTC.

The rearrangement joins TRBV30 to TRBJ2-7; 12 bases are a match to TRBD1. This CDR3 spans 16 amino acids. Germline CDR1 reads GTSNPN; CDR2 reads SVGIG (reference sequence). Unmatched junction bases numbered 10, after V lost 4 bases and J lost 3 bases. CDR3 DNA sequence: TGTGCCTGGACCCCCTACCGGGACAGGGGGCACTACGAGCAGTACTTC. This translates into CAWTPYRDRGHYEQYF.

This chain links TRBV28 with TRBJ2-3; 7 bases fit TRBD1. CDR1 MDHEN and CDR2 SYDVKM come from the germline V gene. The CDR3 contains 14 residues. J gave up 4 bases and V 6 bases, and 7 bases lay outside the gene matches. The CDR3 DNA reads as TGTGCCAGCAGGACTCCAGGGGGAGCAGATACGCAGTATTTT. This codes for CASRTPGGADTQYF.

This clone was recorded at least ten times. This sequence joins TRBV29-1 and TRBJ2-7; a weak D match, TRBD1 (5 bases). Germline V gene lookup returns CDR1 SQVTM and CDR2 ANQGSEA. Trimming shortened V by 4 bases and J by 5 bases, and 12 bases separated the two germline ends. The CDR3 contains 12 residues. This chain's CDR3 is CSVGQGRDEQYF. The CDR3 DNA reads as TGCAGCGTTGGGCAGGGAAGGGACGAGCAGTACTTC.